The sequence of this T cell receptor beta chain was determined in a study of identical twins. One entry per CDR3 protein results from TCRdb running MiXCR on the 5' RACE reads. The repertoire holds about 810,000 distinct CDR3 sequences, with 9% to 15% as singletons. Germline V gene data show CDR1 as MDHEN and CDR2 as SYDVKM. Trimming removed 9 bases from V and 4 bases from J, with 14 bases in between. The CDR3 is made up of 13 amino acids. These sequences were also reported in another study, on yellow fever vaccine responses in identical twins.

This receptor was obtained from a woman aged 18 to 35 in good health. This rearrangement joins TRBV28 to TRBJ2-3; D unclear. Sequenced input: PBMCs. For the CDR3, the DNA is TGTGCCAGTCAACCGCCCTGGGCAGATACGCAGTATTTT. Residues: CASQPPWADTQYF.